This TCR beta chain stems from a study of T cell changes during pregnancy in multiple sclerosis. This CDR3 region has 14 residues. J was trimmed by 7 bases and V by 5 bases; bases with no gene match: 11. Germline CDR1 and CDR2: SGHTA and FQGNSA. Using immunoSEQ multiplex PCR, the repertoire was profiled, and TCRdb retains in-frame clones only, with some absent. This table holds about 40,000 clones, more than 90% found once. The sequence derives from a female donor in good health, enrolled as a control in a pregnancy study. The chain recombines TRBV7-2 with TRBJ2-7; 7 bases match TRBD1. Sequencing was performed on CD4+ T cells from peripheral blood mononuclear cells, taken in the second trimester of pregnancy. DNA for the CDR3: TGTGCCAGCAGCATAAAAACAGGGGTGGGGGAGCAGTACTTC. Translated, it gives CASSIKTGVGEQYF.